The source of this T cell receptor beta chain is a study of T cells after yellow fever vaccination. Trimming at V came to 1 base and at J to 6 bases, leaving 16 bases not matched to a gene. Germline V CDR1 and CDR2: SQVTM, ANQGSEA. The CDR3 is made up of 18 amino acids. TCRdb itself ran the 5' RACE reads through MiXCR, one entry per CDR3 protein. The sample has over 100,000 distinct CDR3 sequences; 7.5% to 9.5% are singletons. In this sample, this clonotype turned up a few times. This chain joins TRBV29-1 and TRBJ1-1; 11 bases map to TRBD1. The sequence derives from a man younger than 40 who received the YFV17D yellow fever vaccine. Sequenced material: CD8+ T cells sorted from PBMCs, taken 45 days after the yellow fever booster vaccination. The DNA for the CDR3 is TGCAGCGTTGAAGGTCGGACAGGGGGCCTGTTATCAGAGTCTGAAGCTTTCTTT. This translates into CSVEGRTGGLLSESEAFF.